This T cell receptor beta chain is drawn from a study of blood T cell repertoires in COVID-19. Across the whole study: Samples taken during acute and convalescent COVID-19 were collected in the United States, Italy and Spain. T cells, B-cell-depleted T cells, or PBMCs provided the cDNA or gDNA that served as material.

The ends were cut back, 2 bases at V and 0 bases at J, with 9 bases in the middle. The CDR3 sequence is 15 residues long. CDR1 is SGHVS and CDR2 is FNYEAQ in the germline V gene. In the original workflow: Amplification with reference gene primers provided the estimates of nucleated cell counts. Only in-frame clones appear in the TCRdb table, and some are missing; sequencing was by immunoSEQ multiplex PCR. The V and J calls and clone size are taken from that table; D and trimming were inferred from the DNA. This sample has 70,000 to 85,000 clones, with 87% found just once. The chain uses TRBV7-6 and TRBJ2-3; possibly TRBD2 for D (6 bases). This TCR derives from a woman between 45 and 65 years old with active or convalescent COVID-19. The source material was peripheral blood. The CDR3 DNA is TGTGCCAGCAGCTTATGGGGGGAGAGCACAGATACGCAGTATTTT. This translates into CASSLWGESTDTQYF. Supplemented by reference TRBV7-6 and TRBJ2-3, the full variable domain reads GAGVSQSPRYKVTKRGQDVALRCDPISGHVSLYWYRQALGQGPEFLTYFNYEAQQDKSGLPNDRFSAERPEGSISTLTIQRTEQRDSAMYRCASSLWGESTDTQYFGPGTRLTVL.